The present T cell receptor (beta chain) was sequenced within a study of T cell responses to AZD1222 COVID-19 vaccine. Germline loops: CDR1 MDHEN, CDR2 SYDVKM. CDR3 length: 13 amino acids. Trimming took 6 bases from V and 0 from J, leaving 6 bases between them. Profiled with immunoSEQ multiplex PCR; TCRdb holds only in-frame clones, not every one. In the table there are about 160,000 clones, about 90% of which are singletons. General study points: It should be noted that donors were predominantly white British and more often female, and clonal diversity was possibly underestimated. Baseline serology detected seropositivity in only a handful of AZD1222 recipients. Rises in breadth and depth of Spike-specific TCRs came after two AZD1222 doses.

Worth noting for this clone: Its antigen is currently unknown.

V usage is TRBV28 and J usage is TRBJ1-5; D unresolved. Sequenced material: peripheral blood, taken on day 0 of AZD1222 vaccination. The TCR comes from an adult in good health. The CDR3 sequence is CASSRYSNQPQHF. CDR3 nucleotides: TGTGCCAGCAGCAGATATAGCAATCAGCCCCAGCATTTT. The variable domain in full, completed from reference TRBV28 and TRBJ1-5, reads DVKVTQSSRYLVKRTGEKVFLECVQDMDHENMFWYRQDPGLGLRLIYFSYDVKMKEKGDIPEGYSVSREKKERFSLILESASTNQTSMYLCASSRYSNQPQHFGDGTRLSIL.